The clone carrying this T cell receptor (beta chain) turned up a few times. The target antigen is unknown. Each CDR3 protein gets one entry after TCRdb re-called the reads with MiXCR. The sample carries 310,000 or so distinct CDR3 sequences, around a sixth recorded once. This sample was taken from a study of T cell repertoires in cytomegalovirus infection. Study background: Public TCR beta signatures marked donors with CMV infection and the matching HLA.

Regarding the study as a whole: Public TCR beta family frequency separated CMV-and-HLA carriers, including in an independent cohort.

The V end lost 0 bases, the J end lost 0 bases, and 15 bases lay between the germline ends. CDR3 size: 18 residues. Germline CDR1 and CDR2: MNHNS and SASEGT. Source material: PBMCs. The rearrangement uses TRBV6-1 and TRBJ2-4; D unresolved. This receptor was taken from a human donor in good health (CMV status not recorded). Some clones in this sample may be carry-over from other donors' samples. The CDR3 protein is CASSEATVGSLAKNIQYF. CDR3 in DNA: TGTGCCAGCAGTGAAGCAACAGTCGGAAGTCTAGCCAAAAACATTCAGTACTTC.